What follows are 15 T cell receptor beta chains derived from one specimen sequenced in a study of T cell responses to AZD1222 COVID-19 vaccine. Data came from immunoSEQ multiplex PCR; TCRdb stores just in-frame clones and leaves some out. The sample records 100,000 to 150,000 clones, over 75% being singletons. The specimen comprised peripheral blood, sampled on day 0 of AZD1222 vaccination. The receptors come from an adult in good health.

The genes are TRBV28 and TRBJ1-2; TRBD1 aligns across 12 bases. The CDR3 has 14 amino acids. J gave up 8 bases and V 5 bases, and 6 bases lay outside the gene matches. Germline CDR1 and CDR2: MDHEN and SYDVKM. The CDR3 is CASSQGQGAGGYTF. CDR3 in DNA: TGTGCCAGCAGTCAGGGACAGGGGGCGGGCGGCTACACCTTC.

This rearrangement joins TRBV30 to TRBJ1-2; D is perhaps TRBD1 (5 bases). The CDR3 runs 13 residues. Germline V gives CDR1 GTSNPN, CDR2 SVGIG (reference sequence). Trimming removed 5 bases at V and 8 bases at J, with 18 bases between. The CDR3 here is CAWVSGTGGGYTF. For the CDR3, the DNA is TGTGCCTGGGTTTCCGGGACTGGGGGAGGCTACACCTTC. The whole variable domain, filled in from reference TRBV30 and TRBJ1-2, reads SQTIHQWPATLVQPVGSPLSLECTVEGTSNPNLYWYRQAAGRGLQLLFYSVGIGQISSEVPQNLSASRPQDRQFILSSKKLLLSDSGFYLCAWVSGTGGGYTFGSGTRLTVV.

V is TRBV3-1 (or the pseudogene TRBV3-2) and J is TRBJ1-2, with 9 nucleotides matching TRBD1. CDR1 and CDR2 from the germline V gene are LGHDT and YNNKEL (reference sequence). This CDR3 has 11 amino acids. Trimming cost V 8 bases and J 7 bases; bases outside gene matches: 2. This chain's CDR3 is CASEDRGGYTF. CDR3 DNA sequence: TGTGCCAGCGAGGACAGGGGTGGCTACACCTTC.

V gene TRBV28 combines with J gene TRBJ1-4, with TRBD1 as a possible D gene (5 bases). Trimming stripped 6 bases from V and 5 bases from J, with 13 bases between. The CDR3 is made up of 14 amino acids. CDR1 and CDR2 from the germline V gene are MDHEN and SYDVKM. CDR3 protein: CASRTQGLNEKLFF. In DNA, the CDR3 is TGTGCCAGCAGAACTCAGGGTCTAAATGAAAAACTGTTTTTT.

This CDR3 reads CATSGGNTEAFF. CDR3 nucleotides: TGTGCCACCTCTGGGGGTAACACTGAAGCTTTCTTT. The chain has TRBV10-3 and TRBJ1-1, with a possible D match to TRBD1 (5 bases). The germline CDR1 and CDR2 sequences are ENHRY and SYGVKD. This CDR3 is built from 12 residues. V lost 10 bases, J lost 2 bases, and 11 bases lay in between.

The V call is TRBV6-6, the J call TRBJ1-3; D gene ambiguous. The V gene lost 0 bases and the J gene lost 4 bases, with 7 bases spanning the gap. The CDR3 consists of 14 residues. CDR1 MNHNY and CDR2 SVGAGI come from the germline V gene (reference sequence). The CDR3 DNA is TGTGCCAGCAGTTACTCGTCTTCCGGAAACACCATATATTTT. The encoded protein is CASSYSSSGNTIYF.

The CDR3 coding sequence is TGCGCCAGCAGTAGGGTAGTGGCGGGGAACCTCTTCCGCACAGATACGCAGTATTTT. This codes for CASSRVVAGNLFRTDTQYF. The rearrangement uses TRBV10-2 and TRBJ2-3; weak D call: TRBD2 (6 bases). The CDR3 sequence is 19 residues long. CDR1 WSHSY and CDR2 SAAADI come from the germline V gene. V dropped 5 bases and J dropped 1 base, with 25 bases sitting between them.

This clone was detected only once. For the CDR3, the DNA is TGCGCCAGCAGCCCCCGGGACAGGGGAAACACTGAAGCTTTCTTT. It codes for CASSPRDRGNTEAFF. The genes are TRBV4-1 and TRBJ1-1; 10 bases map to TRBD1. The CDR3 has 15 residues. Trimming cost V 4 bases and J 2 bases; bases outside gene matches: 4. Germline CDR1 reads MGHRA; CDR2 reads YSYEKL.

This clone occurred once. The chain is built from TRBV6-5 and TRBJ1-2; the D gene is possibly TRBD1 (6 bases). With 0 bases removed from V and 1 base from J, the gap between germline ends came to 12 bases. This CDR3 is built from 16 residues. The germline V gene encodes CDR1 MNHEY and CDR2 SVGAGI. CDR3 sequence: CASSYSTGHLNYGYTF. CDR3 DNA: TGTGCCAGCAGTTACTCGACAGGACACCTTAACTATGGCTACACCTTC.

V usage is TRBV24-1 and J usage is TRBJ2-7; no firm D call. The CDR3 consists of 13 residues. Germline assignment: CDR1 KGHDR and CDR2 SFDVKD. Trimming stripped 8 bases from V and 0 bases from J, with 10 bases between. The CDR3 region is CATNDGVSYEQYF. In DNA form, the CDR3 reads TGTGCCACCAATGACGGCGTCTCCTACGAGCAGTACTTC.

The chain employs TRBV4-3 and TRBJ1-1; 11 bases align to TRBD1. CDR3 size: 14 residues. V lost 6 bases, J lost 6 bases, and 6 bases stayed unmatched. From germline, CDR1 is LGHNA and CDR2 YSLEER. The CDR3 region is CASSYRDRGAEAFF. The CDR3 nucleotides read TGCGCCAGCAGTTACCGGGACAGGGGGGCTGAAGCTTTCTTT.

This sequence joins TRBV4-1 and TRBJ2-5, with 8 positions matching TRBD2. The germline V gene encodes CDR1 MGHRA and CDR2 YSYEKL. CDR3 length: 12 amino acids. The V and J ends lost 9 bases and 3 bases, in that order; junction bases with no gene match: 3. CDR3 protein: CARAGAKETQYF. The CDR3 nucleotides are TGCGCCAGAGCGGGAGCGAAAGAGACCCAGTACTTC.

The chain couples TRBV12-5 to TRBJ1-5; D is unresolved. The CDR3 totals 20 residues. Germline values: CDR1 LGHNT, CDR2 FRNRAP. V lost 0 bases, J lost 0 bases, and 21 bases lay in between. This chain's CDR3 is CASGLVLTGSGVPSNQPQHF. CDR3 coding DNA: TGTGCTAGTGGTTTGGTCCTTACGGGGTCTGGGGTCCCTAGCAATCAGCCCCAGCATTTT.

The chain is built from TRBV4-1 and TRBJ1-5; TRBD1 aligns across 7 bases. CDR3 length equals 15 residues. Germline lookup yields CDR1 MGHRA and CDR2 YSYEKL. The V segment lost 4 bases and the J segment 4 bases; nucleotides outside the gene matches: 7. The CDR3 reads CASSPHTGANQPQHF. CDR3 in DNA: TGCGCCAGCAGCCCCCACACAGGGGCGAATCAGCCCCAGCATTTT.

The CDR3 bases are TGTGCCAGCAGTGCGGCGGGCAGAACTTCTAGAAATACGCAGTATTTT. This gives the protein CASSAAGRTSRNTQYF. The rearrangement joins TRBV2 to TRBJ2-3, with TRBD2 as a possible D gene (5 bases). V was pared by 4 bases and J by 7 bases, with 21 bases between. Germline assignment: CDR1 SNHLY and CDR2 FYNNEI. The CDR3 covers 16 residues.